The 21 T cell receptor beta chains in this list originate from one sample, sequenced in a study of shared clonotypes between healthy human individuals. Sequencing was performed with immunoSEQ multiplex PCR; in TCRdb, only in-frame clones are kept and a portion is missing. Seen here are nearly 2 million clones, about 95% observed once, and the top ten hold around 1%. Selected positively for CCR7 and CD45RO-negative, naive CD8 cells excluded terminally differentiated effector memory CD45RA+ cells. The specimen was naive CD8+ T cells sorted from blood. All receptors come from a man younger than 35 in good health.

As concerns this clone: Sequence at one end of the junction differs from germline and may be a read error. This chain joins TRBV7-7 and TRBJ2-5; TRBD2 aligns across 7 bases. The length of the CDR3 is 14 residues. The germline V gene has CDR1 SSHAT and CDR2 FNYEAQ (reference sequence). The CDR3 nucleotides read TGTGCTAGCAGCTTCTGGGGGGGCCAAGAGACCCAGTACTTC. Amino acid sequence: CASSFWGGQETQYF.

The chain links TRBV7-9 to TRBJ2-7; weak D call: TRBD2 (6 bases). The CDR3 consists of 18 residues. Per the germline V gene, CDR1 is SEHNR and CDR2 is FQNEAQ (reference sequence). V dropped 2 bases and J dropped 0 bases, with 20 bases sitting between them. The CDR3 sequence is CASSLLEGSGPLSYEQYF. The CDR3 nucleotides read TGTGCCAGCAGCTTATTGGAGGGTTCAGGACCGCTCTCCTACGAGCAGTACTTC.

The chain has TRBV13 and TRBJ2-1, with a tentative D call TRBD1 (5 bases). Germline V CDR1 and CDR2: PRHDT, FYEKMQ (reference sequence). The germline V and J ends were trimmed by 5 bases and 1 base, with 9 bases remaining between them. CDR3 length: 14 amino acids. The CDR3 here is CASSGRVSYNEQFF. DNA of the CDR3: TGTGCCAGCAGCGGCAGGGTATCCTACAATGAGCAGTTCTTC.

This rearrangement joins TRBV9 to TRBJ2-1; a weak D match, TRBD2 (6 bases). V lost 0 bases to trimming and J lost 2 bases, with 12 bases between them. CDR1 and CDR2 from the germline V gene are SGDLS and YYNGEE. This CDR3 region has 16 residues. The CDR3 loop reads CASSVDSGPPYNEQFF. CDR3 sequence (DNA): TGTGCCAGCAGCGTAGACAGCGGGCCACCCTACAATGAGCAGTTCTTC.

The chain uses TRBV5-6 and TRBJ2-6; the D call may be TRBD1 or TRBD2 (6 bases each). The V end was cut by 0 bases, the J end by 14 bases, with 12 bases between. Germline V gives CDR1 SGHDT, CDR2 YYEEEE. This CDR3 comprises 13 residues. Here the CDR3 reads CASSLAGAFILTF. The CDR3 DNA sequence: TGTGCCAGCAGCTTGGCGGGGGCATTCATCCTGACTTTC.

The rearrangement links TRBV7-2 to TRBJ2-2; weak D call: TRBD2 (5 bases). Germline V gives CDR1 SGHTA, CDR2 FQGNSA. The ends were cut back, 7 bases at V and 7 bases at J, with 19 bases in the middle. The CDR3 loop spans 15 amino acids. The CDR3 is CASTSPLPSSGELFF. Written as DNA, the CDR3 is TGTGCCAGCACCTCCCCTCTCCCTAGCAGCGGGGAGCTGTTTTTT.

J is TRBJ2-1 and V is TRBV7-9; D may be TRBD2 (5 bases). The CDR3 has 14 amino acids. CDR1 is SEHNR and CDR2 is FQNEAQ in the germline V gene (reference sequence). Trimming pared 7 bases from V and 2 bases from J, leaving 12 bases between. This CDR3 reads CASIFLTTYNEQFF. CDR3 in DNA: TGTGCCAGCATCTTTTTGACTACCTACAATGAGCAGTTCTTC.

The genes are TRBV27 and TRBJ2-7; perhaps TRBD1 as D (6 bases). The V end lost 0 bases, the J end lost 7 bases, and 13 bases lay between the germline ends. Per germline, CDR1 MNHEY and CDR2 SMNVEV (reference sequence). The CDR3 has 14 amino acids. CDR3 residues: CASSLSGVGGEQYF. The CDR3 coding sequence is TGTGCCAGCAGTTTATCGGGCGTAGGGGGTGAGCAGTACTTC.

The J gene is TRBJ2-1, the V gene TRBV9, with a possible D match to TRBD2 (5 bases). The V gene lost 0 bases and the J gene lost 4 bases, with 14 bases spanning the gap. The CDR3 contains 16 residues. Germline V CDR1 and CDR2: SGDLS, YYNGEE. CDR3 DNA: TGTGCCAGCAGCGTAGATTTTGCGGGTAGTTACAATGAGCAGTTCTTC. Encoded protein: CASSVDFAGSYNEQFF. Together with reference TRBV9 and TRBJ2-1, the CDR3 gives the full variable domain: DSGVTQTPKHLITATGQRVTLRCSPRSGDLSVYWYQQSLDQGLQFLIQYYNGEERAKGNILERFSAQQFPDLHSELNLSSLELGDSALYFCASSVDFAGSYNEQFFGPGTRLTVL.

As to this clone: This CDR3 is also generated by other DNA sequences in the sample. The V and J genes are TRBV27 and TRBJ2-1, with D perhaps given as TRBD1 or TRBD2 (5 bases each). CDR1 and CDR2 (germline): MNHEY, SMNVEV (reference sequence). The CDR3 runs to 15 residues. Trimming left V 5 bases short and J 2 bases short, with 13 bases between. The CDR3 DNA follows: TGTGCCAGCAGTCTGTGGGGGAGCCCCTACAATGAGCAGTTCTTC. Amino acid sequence: CASSLWGSPYNEQFF.

In nucleotides, the CDR3 is TGTGCCAGCAGCTCCCGGGACACAAGCTACGAGCAGTACTTC. Amino acid sequence: CASSSRDTSYEQYF. The chain carries TRBV7-9 and TRBJ2-7; D perhaps matches TRBD1 (6 bases). The germline V gene has CDR1 SEHNR and CDR2 FQNEAQ (reference sequence). Trimming stripped 4 bases from V and 3 bases from J, with 13 bases between. The CDR3 has 14 residues.

V usage is TRBV10-1 and J usage is TRBJ2-1, with D maybe TRBD1 (6 bases). The CDR3 sequence is 14 residues long. V lost 2 bases to trimming and J lost 10 bases, with 15 bases between them. Looked up from germline, CDR1 is WNHNN and CDR2 is SYGVQD (reference sequence). Here the CDR3 reads CASSELNRDGEQFF. In nucleotides, the CDR3 is TGCGCCAGCAGTGAGCTTAACAGGGATGGCGAGCAGTTCTTC.

On this clone itself: Different DNA sequences within this sample yield the same CDR3. The chain uses TRBV7-9 and TRBJ2-3; D unclear. The V and J ends lost 3 bases and 0 bases respectively, with 10 bases between them. Germline-derived CDR1 and CDR2 are SEHNR and FQNEAQ (reference sequence). The CDR3 consists of 15 residues. The CDR3 nucleotides read TGTGCCAGCAGCTTTTCGGGTACTAGCACAGATACGCAGTATTTT. Translating gives CASSFSGTSTDTQYF.

The chain links TRBV27 to TRBJ2-7; D is uncertain. CDR1 is MNHEY and CDR2 is SMNVEV in the germline V gene (reference sequence). The V end was cut by 2 bases, the J end by 5 bases, with 16 bases between. CDR3 length: 15 amino acids. The CDR3 DNA sequence: TGTGCCAGCAGTTTACCTGGCGCAGGTGTTAACGAGCAGTACTTC. It translates to CASSLPGAGVNEQYF.

The V gene is TRBV27, the J gene TRBJ1-2; the match to TRBD1 covers 8 bases. Trimming cost V 7 bases and J 4 bases; bases outside gene matches: 11. This CDR3 is built from 15 residues. Germline V gene data show CDR1 as MNHEY and CDR2 as SMNVEV (reference sequence). CDR3 sequence: CASTNSPGQVYGYTF. The CDR3 DNA reads TGTGCCAGCACAAATAGCCCGGGACAGGTCTATGGCTACACCTTC.

The chain combines TRBV30 with TRBJ1-1; weak D call: TRBD1 (5 bases). This CDR3 has 15 residues. Germline V gives CDR1 GTSNPN, CDR2 SVGIG (reference sequence). Trimming took off 5 bases at V and 3 bases at J, with 19 bases between the two ends. The CDR3 DNA follows: TGTGCCTGGGGCGGGTCACGCGAAGGGGACACTGAAGCTTTCTTT. As protein: CAWGGSREGDTEAFF.

The genes are TRBV7-3 and TRBJ2-7; 8 nucleotides agree with TRBD1. The CDR3 is made up of 15 amino acids. Germline-derived CDR1 and CDR2 are SGHTA and FQGTGA. J was trimmed by 3 bases and V by 5 bases; bases with no gene match: 9. The CDR3 sequence is CASSPSGTGLYEQYF. The CDR3 nucleotides are TGTGCCAGCAGCCCATCCGGGACAGGCCTCTACGAGCAGTACTTC.

J is TRBJ1-5 and V is TRBV28, with a weak D call TRBD1 (5 bases). Germline CDR1 and CDR2: MDHEN and SYDVKM. V was clipped by 3 bases and J by 4 bases, with 16 bases between them. The CDR3 contains 16 residues. CDR3 bases: TGTGCCAGCAGTTTGGCTTCAGGGAGATGGAATCAGCCCCAGCATTTT. Its translation is CASSLASGRWNQPQHF.

The gene calls are TRBV20-1 and TRBJ2-1; D gene ambiguous. The CDR3 is made up of 8 amino acids. Per the germline V gene, CDR1 is DFQATT and CDR2 is SNEGSKA (reference sequence). The V end was cut by 5 bases, the J end by 13 bases, with 6 bases between. The CDR3 nucleotides are TGCAGTGCTCCCGGACAGTTCTTC. This encodes CSAPGQFF.

The V and J genes are TRBV4-1 and TRBJ1-1; D perhaps matches TRBD1 (5 bases). V was pared by 0 bases and J by 6 bases, with 14 bases between. The CDR3 contains 15 residues. Germline CDR1 reads MGHRA; CDR2 reads YSYEKL. CDR3 region: CASSQETSNRPEAFF. CDR3 DNA: TGCGCCAGCAGCCAAGAGACGTCAAACAGGCCTGAAGCTTTCTTT.

The V call is TRBV28, the J call TRBJ2-1, with D unresolved. The ends were cut back, 10 bases at V and 0 bases at J, with 16 bases in the middle. Germline V gene sequence: CDR1 MDHEN, CDR2 SYDVKM. The CDR3 extends over 15 amino acids. CDR3: CAIQSSPSSYNEQFF. For the CDR3, the DNA is TGTGCCATCCAGAGCTCTCCTAGCTCCTACAATGAGCAGTTCTTC.